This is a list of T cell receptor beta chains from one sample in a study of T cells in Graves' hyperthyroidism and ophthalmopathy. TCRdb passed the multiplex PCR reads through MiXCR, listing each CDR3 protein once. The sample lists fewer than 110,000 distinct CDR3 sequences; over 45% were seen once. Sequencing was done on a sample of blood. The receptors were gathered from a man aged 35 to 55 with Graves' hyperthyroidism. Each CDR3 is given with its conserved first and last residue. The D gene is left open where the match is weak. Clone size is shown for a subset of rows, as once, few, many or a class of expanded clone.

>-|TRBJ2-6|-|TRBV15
TGTGCCACCAGCAGGGGTGGGACGGTAGCTAACGTCCTGACTTTC
CATSRGGTVANVLTF
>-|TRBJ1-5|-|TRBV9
TGTGCCAGCAGCCAAGGAGGTGAAAAGCCCCAGCATTTT
CASSQGGEKPQHF
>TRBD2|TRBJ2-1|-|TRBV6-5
TGTGCCAGCAGTGTACGGGCGTCAGCGGGGGGGGATGAGCAGTTCTTC
CASSVRASAGGDEQFF
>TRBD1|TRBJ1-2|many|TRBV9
TGTGCCAGCAGCTTTGGACAGGGGGCCTTAGCTAACTATGGCTACACCTTC
CASSFGQGALANYGYTF
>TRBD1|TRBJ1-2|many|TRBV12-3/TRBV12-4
TGTGCCAGCTTAGGGGGCGCAGACTATGGCTACACCTTC
CASLGGADYGYTF
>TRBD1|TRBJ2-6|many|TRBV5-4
TGTGCCAGCAGCTTCGGGACAGGGTCTCCTGGGGCCAACGTCCTGACTTTC
CASSFGTGSPGANVLTF
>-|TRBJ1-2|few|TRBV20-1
TGCAGTGTGTTGAGCCGAGCTAACTATGGCTACACCTTC
CSVLSRANYGYTF
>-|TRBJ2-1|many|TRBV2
TGTGCCAGCAGTGTTTGGGATCGTGATGAGCAGTTCTTC
CASSVWDRDEQFF
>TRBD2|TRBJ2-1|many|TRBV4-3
TGCGCCAGCAGCCAAAAGCGGGAGAGCTCCTACAATGAGCAGTTCTTC
CASSQKRESSYNEQFF
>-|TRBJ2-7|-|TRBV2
TGTGCCAGCAGCAACTGGGAAGCCTACGAGCAGTATTTC
CASSNWEAYEQYF
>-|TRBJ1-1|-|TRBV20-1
TGCAGAGGAAGCTCAGGGGCCACTGAAGCTTTCTTT
CRGSSGATEAFF
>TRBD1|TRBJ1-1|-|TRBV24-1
TGTGCCACCAGTGGTTGGCAGGGGGTAACTGAAGCTTTCTTT
CATSGWQGVTEAFF
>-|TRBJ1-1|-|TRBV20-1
TGCAGTGCCACGAACGAAGCTTTCTTT
CSATNEAFF
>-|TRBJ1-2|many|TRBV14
TGTGCCAGCAGCAACAGGCTTGGCTACACCTTC
CASSNRLGYTF
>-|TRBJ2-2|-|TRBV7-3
TGTGCCAGCAGCTACCCCACCGGGGAGCTGTTTTTT
CASSYPTGELFF
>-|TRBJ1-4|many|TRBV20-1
TGCAGTGCTAGAGAATCCCGAAGCGAAAAACTGTTTTTT
CSARESRSEKLFF